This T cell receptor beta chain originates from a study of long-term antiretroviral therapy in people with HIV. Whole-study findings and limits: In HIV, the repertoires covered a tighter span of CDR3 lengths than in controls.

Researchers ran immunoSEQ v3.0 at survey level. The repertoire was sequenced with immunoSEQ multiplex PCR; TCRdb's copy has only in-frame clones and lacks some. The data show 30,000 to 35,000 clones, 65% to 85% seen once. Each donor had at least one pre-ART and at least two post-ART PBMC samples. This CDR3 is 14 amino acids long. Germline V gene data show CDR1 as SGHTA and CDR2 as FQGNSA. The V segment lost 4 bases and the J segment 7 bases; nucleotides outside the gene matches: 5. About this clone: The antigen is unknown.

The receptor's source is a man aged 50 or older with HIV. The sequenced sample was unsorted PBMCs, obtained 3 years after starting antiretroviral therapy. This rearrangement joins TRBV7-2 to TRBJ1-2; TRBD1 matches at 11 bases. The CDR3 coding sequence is TGTGCCAGCAGCTCGGACAGGGGGCAGGGTGGCTACACCTTC. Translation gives CASSSDRGQGGYTF.